This TCR beta chain emerged from a study of shared clonotypes between healthy human individuals. The germline V and J ends were trimmed by 4 bases and 0 bases, with 15 bases remaining between them. There are 16 residues in the CDR3. Germline V gives CDR1 ENHRY, CDR2 SYGVKD. Produced via immunoSEQ multiplex PCR; TCRdb's table is partial and in-frame only. This table has about 1.5 million clones, 96% appearing once. Division of CD4+ cells produced a CD45RA+ naive subset and a CD45RA-negative memory subset. This clonotype was sampled from a man under 40 in good health. The specimen was naive CD4+ T cells sorted from blood. Stated subset: CD45RA+ positively selected. The chain recombines TRBV10-3 with TRBJ1-2, with TRBD1 as a possible D gene (5 bases). The CDR3 coding sequence is TGTGCCATCAGTGGGGCCGGGACGGGGACTAACTATGGCTACACCTTC. Its translation: CAISGAGTGTNYGYTF.